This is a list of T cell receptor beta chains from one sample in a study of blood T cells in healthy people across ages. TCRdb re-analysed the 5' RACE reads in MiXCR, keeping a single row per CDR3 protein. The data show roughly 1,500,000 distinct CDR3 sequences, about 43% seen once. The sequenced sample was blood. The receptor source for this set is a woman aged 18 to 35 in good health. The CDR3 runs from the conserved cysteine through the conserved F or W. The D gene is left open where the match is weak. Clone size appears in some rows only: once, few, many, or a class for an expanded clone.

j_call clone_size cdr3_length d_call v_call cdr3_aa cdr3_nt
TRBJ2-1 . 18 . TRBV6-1 CASTTRRGASPTYNEQFF TGTGCCAGCACTACCCGACGGGGGGCCTCTCCAACGTACAATGAGCAGTTCTTC
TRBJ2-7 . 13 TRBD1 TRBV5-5 CATKGTGAYEQYF TGTGCCACCAAGGGGACAGGGGCCTACGAGCAGTACTTC
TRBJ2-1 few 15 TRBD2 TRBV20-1 CSARDRREGPGLQFF TGCAGTGCTAGAGATCGGCGGGAGGGCCCCGGGTTGCAGTTCTTC
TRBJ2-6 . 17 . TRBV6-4 CASSERSVDSGANVLTF TGTGCCAGCAGTGAGAGAAGTGTGGACTCTGGGGCCAACGTCCTGACTTTC
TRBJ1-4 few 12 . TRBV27 CASSMPNEKLFF TGTGCCAGCAGTATGCCGAATGAAAAACTGTTTTTT
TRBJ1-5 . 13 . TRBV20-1 CSAADSSNQPQHF TGCAGTGCTGCGGACAGTAGCAATCAGCCCCAGCATTTT
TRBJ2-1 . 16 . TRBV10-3 CAISESGGSGYNEQFF TGTGCCATCAGTGAGTCGGGCGGCAGCGGTTACAATGAGCAGTTCTTC
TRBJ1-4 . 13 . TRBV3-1 CAGSQGLGEKLFF TGTGCCGGCAGCCAAGGTCTAGGGGAAAAACTGTTTTTT
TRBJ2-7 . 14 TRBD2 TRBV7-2 CASSPGSGLAGQYF TGTGCCAGCAGCCCGGGCTCGGGACTAGCGGGGCAGTACTTC
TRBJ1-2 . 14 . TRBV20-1 CSARAFALNYGYTF TGCAGTGCTAGGGCGTTCGCTCTAAACTATGGCTACACCTTC
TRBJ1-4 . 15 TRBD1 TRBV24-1 CATSDKGGSNEKLFF TGTGCCACCAGTGATAAAGGGGGCTCAAATGAAAAACTGTTTTTT
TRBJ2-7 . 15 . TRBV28 CARVVKTRRTYEQYF TGTGCCAGGGTAGTTAAGACCCGTCGAACCTACGAGCAGTACTTC
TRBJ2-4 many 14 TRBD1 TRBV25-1 CASSRQGIENIQYF TGTGCCAGCAGTAGACAGGGGATCGAAAACATTCAGTACTTC
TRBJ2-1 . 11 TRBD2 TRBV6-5 CASSGSSAQFF TGTGCCTCTAGCGGGAGTAGTGCGCAGTTCTTC
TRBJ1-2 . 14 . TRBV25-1 CASSRTAANYGYTF TGTGCCAGCAGTCGGACAGCCGCTAACTATGGCTACACCTTC
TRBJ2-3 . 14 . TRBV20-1 CSATFPPVTDTQYF TGCAGTGCTACTTTCCCGCCCGTAACAGATACGCAGTATTTT
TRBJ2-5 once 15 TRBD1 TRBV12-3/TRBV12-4 CASSGWTGGYNEQYF TGTGCCAGCAGTGGCTGGACAGGGGGGTACAATGAGCAGTACTTC
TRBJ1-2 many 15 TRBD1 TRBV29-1 CSVEDPRGDNYGYTF TGCAGCGTTGAAGATCCCAGGGGGGATAACTATGGCTACACCTTC
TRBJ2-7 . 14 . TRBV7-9 CASSSLGGADEQYF TGTGCCAGCAGCTCCCTGGGGGGCGCCGACGAGCAGTACTTC
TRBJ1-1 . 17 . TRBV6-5 CASSSPSERVWDTEVFF TGTGCCAGCAGTTCCCCAAGCGAGAGGGTGTGGGACACTGAAGTTTTCTTT
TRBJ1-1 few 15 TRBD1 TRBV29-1 CSVAGGQGMGPEAFF TGCAGCGTTGCGGGGGGACAGGGCATGGGCCCTGAAGCTTTCTTT
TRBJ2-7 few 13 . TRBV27 CASSTLQGYEQYF TGTGCCAGCAGTACCCTACAGGGCTACGAGCAGTACTTC
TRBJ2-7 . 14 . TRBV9 CASSGCNLPTEQYF TGTGCCAGCAGTGGGTGTAACCTCCCCACCGAGCAGTACTTC
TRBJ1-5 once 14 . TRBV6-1 CASREGGPNQPQHF TGTGCCAGCAGGGAGGGCGGACCTAATCAGCCCCAGCATTTT
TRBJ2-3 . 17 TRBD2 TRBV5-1 CASSQRTSDLGTDTQYF TGCGCCAGCAGCCAAAGGACTAGCGACCTTGGCACAGATACGCAGTATTTT
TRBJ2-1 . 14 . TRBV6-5 CASSYGLINNEQFF TGTGCCAGCAGTTATGGCCTAATCAACAATGAGCAGTTCTTC
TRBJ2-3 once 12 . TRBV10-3 CAISDLADTQYF TGTGCCATCAGTGACTTAGCAGATACGCAGTATTTT
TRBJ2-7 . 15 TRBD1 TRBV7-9 CASTQGGQNLYEQYF TGTGCCAGCACCCAAGGGGGCCAGAACCTCTACGAGCAGTACTTC